The next 10 T cell receptor beta chains were all read from a single sample in a study of T cells in localized non-small cell lung cancer. Using immunoSEQ multiplex PCR, the repertoire was profiled, and TCRdb retains in-frame clones only, with some absent. Of more than 100,000 clones in the sample, about 90% were seen once. The sample consisted of peripheral blood, taken before any cancer treatment. The receptors come from a female donor older than 55 with stage I lung adenocarcinoma.

The genes are TRBV6-5 and TRBJ1-2, with D possibly being TRBD1 (6 bases). CDR1 and CDR2 (germline): MNHEY, SVGAGI. The germline V and J ends were trimmed by 8 bases and 6 bases, with 19 bases remaining between them. CDR3 length equals 14 residues. This CDR3 is CASFGRGAKDGYTF. For the CDR3, the DNA is TGTGCCAGCTTTGGGAGGGGGGCGAAAGATGGCTACACCTTC.

This clone appeared a single time. The chain has TRBV5-1 and TRBJ2-2, with 7 nucleotides matching TRBD1. Germline-derived CDR1 and CDR2 are SGHRS and YFSETQ. After removal of 4 bases from V and 7 bases from J, the junction contained 10 bases not matched to a gene. The CDR3 is made up of 15 amino acids. The CDR3 is CASSVTTGWGGELFF. CDR3 in DNA: TGCGCCAGCAGCGTCACGACAGGGTGGGGCGGGGAGCTGTTTTTT.

The chain recombines TRBV5-6 with TRBJ2-1; 10 bases align to TRBD1. Germline V gene sequence: CDR1 SGHDT, CDR2 YYEEEE. The V gene end was trimmed by 2 bases and the J gene end by 7 bases; junction bases not matched to a gene: 9. The CDR3 covers 16 residues. The CDR3 DNA sequence: TGTGCCAGCAGCTTCAACCCGGGACAGGGGTTAAATGAGCAGTTCTTC. Translating it yields CASSFNPGQGLNEQFF.

The chain uses TRBV27 and TRBJ2-7, with D perhaps assigned TRBD1 or TRBD2 (5 bases each). Trimming took off 3 bases at V and 7 bases at J, with 22 bases between the two ends. This CDR3 is 16 amino acids long. CDR1 and CDR2 from the germline V gene are MNHEY and SMNVEV (reference sequence). The CDR3 sequence is CASSLGTGTGAGEQYF. The CDR3 bases are TGTGCCAGCAGTTTGGGGACCGGGACCGGGGCGGGTGAGCAGTACTTC.

This clone appeared once. This chain joins TRBV2 and TRBJ2-1, with TRBD2 matching 10 bases. This CDR3 spans 14 amino acids. Unmatched junction bases numbered 4, after V lost 6 bases and J lost 5 bases. Germline V gene lookup returns CDR1 SNHLY and CDR2 FYNNEI. The CDR3 DNA is TGTGCCAGCAGGGGGACTAGCGTTAACAATGAGCAGTTCTTC. Translation: CASRGTSVNNEQFF.

The genes are TRBV28 and TRBJ1-4, with 9 bases identical to TRBD1. V was pared by 6 bases and J by 6 bases, with 8 bases of the junction left unmatched. Germline CDR1 and CDR2: MDHEN and SYDVKM. CDR3 size: 15 residues. The CDR3 here is CASRPPGQGHEKLFF. The DNA of the CDR3 is TGTGCCAGCAGACCTCCGGGACAGGGACATGAAAAACTGTTTTTT. The complete variable domain, with remaining parts taken from reference TRBV28 and TRBJ1-4, reads DVKVTQSSRYLVKRTGEKVFLECVQDMDHENMFWYRQDPGLGLRLIYFSYDVKMKEKGDIPEGYSVSREKKERFSLILESASTNQTSMYLCASRPPGQGHEKLFFGSGTQLSVL.

The chain employs TRBV2 and TRBJ1-5, with 8 bases matching TRBD1. J was trimmed by 1 base and V by 5 bases; bases with no gene match: 4. Germline CDR1 and CDR2: SNHLY and FYNNEI. This CDR3 region has 15 residues. CDR3 in amino acids: CASSQGASSNQPQHF. The CDR3 region has the DNA TGTGCCAGCAGTCAGGGGGCATCGAGCAATCAGCCCCAGCATTTT.

The chain recombines TRBV28 with TRBJ1-5, with 7 bases aligning to TRBD1. The CDR3 spans 13 residues. The J segment lost 7 bases and the V segment lost 5 bases, leaving 5 bases of the junction unmatched. Germline V gives CDR1 MDHEN, CDR2 SYDVKM. In DNA form, the CDR3 reads TGTGCCAGCAGTCCGGACAGGTCGCAGCCCCAGCATTTT. Its protein product is CASSPDRSQPQHF.

In this sample, this clone turned up a few times. This chain connects TRBV27 to TRBJ1-5; D is possibly TRBD1 (5 bases). Germline V gene lookup returns CDR1 MNHEY and CDR2 SMNVEV (reference sequence). The CDR3 length is 13 residues. V was cut by 6 bases and J by 6 bases, with 12 bases left in between. CDR3 amino acids: CASSAQGIQPQHF. Here the CDR3 DNA reads TGTGCCAGCAGCGCCCAGGGTATTCAGCCCCAGCATTTT.

In its sample, this clone was seen once. The chain uses TRBV10-2 and TRBJ1-3; D remains unclear. The CDR3 has 14 residues. V lost 5 bases to trimming and J lost 0 bases, with 8 bases between them. Germline loops: CDR1 WSHSY, CDR2 SAAADI. CDR3 bases: TGCGCCAGCAGTCCGACAAGCTCTGGAAACACCATATATTTT. Encoded protein: CASSPTSSGNTIYF.